The next 11 T cell receptor beta chains were all read from a single sample in a study of shared clonotypes between healthy human individuals. TCRdb's copy holds only in-frame clones and misses some; the assay was immunoSEQ multiplex PCR. The table has about 670,000 clones, 72% seen once. Material: memory CD4+ T cells sorted from blood. Sample subset: CD45RA-negative fraction. The origin of the receptors is a woman younger than 45 in good health.

CDR3 amino acids: CASSLTRGDTQYF. Here the CDR3 DNA reads TGTGCCAGCTCACTGACTCGGGGGGATACGCAGTATTTT. The rearrangement joins TRBV18 to TRBJ2-3, with D possibly matching TRBD2 (6 bases). The V end was cut by 4 bases, the J end by 6 bases, with 11 bases between. This CDR3 is built from 13 residues. CDR1 is KGHSH and CDR2 is LQKENI in the germline V gene.

The chain recombines TRBV28 with TRBJ1-1; D remains unclear. Looked up from germline, CDR1 is MDHEN and CDR2 is SYDVKM. CDR3 length: 16 amino acids. The ends were cut back, 3 bases at V and 1 base at J, with 15 bases in the middle. The CDR3 is CASSFVAGRGNTEAFF. As DNA, the CDR3 is TGTGCCAGCAGTTTTGTTGCTGGGCGGGGGAACACTGAAGCTTTCTTT. Based on the CDR3 plus reference TRBV28 and TRBJ1-1, the full variable domain is DVKVTQSSRYLVKRTGEKVFLECVQDMDHENMFWYRQDPGLGLRLIYFSYDVKMKEKGDIPEGYSVSREKKERFSLILESASTNQTSMYLCASSFVAGRGNTEAFFGQGTRLTVV.

This clone occurred many times. V usage is TRBV5-1 and J usage is TRBJ2-3, with a weak D call TRBD1 (6 bases). Trimming stripped 0 bases from V and 1 base from J, with 12 bases between. This CDR3 is 16 amino acids long. CDR1 is SGHRS and CDR2 is YFSETQ in the germline V gene. The CDR3 protein is CASSLVLGARTDTQYF. The CDR3 DNA reads as TGCGCCAGCAGCTTGGTATTGGGGGCGCGCACAGATACGCAGTATTTT.

The chain joins TRBV11-2 to TRBJ2-1, with D possibly TRBD2 on 5 matching bases. Germline CDR1 is SGHAT and CDR2 is FQNNGV. The ends were cut back, 3 bases at V and 9 bases at J, with 21 bases in the middle. The CDR3 contains 16 residues. This CDR3 is CASSFPPGTPSGEQFF. DNA for the CDR3: TGTGCCAGCAGCTTTCCCCCGGGAACTCCTTCAGGTGAGCAGTTCTTC.

The V and J genes are TRBV5-1 and TRBJ2-1; 7 nucleotides line up with TRBD1. Germline V lookup: CDR1 SGHRS, CDR2 YFSETQ. Trimming cost V 0 bases and J 6 bases; bases outside gene matches: 3. This CDR3 is built from 14 residues. The CDR3 sequence is CASSLGGQPNEQFF. The CDR3 DNA reads as TGCGCCAGCAGCTTGGGGGGACAGCCCAATGAGCAGTTCTTC.

This clone was recorded a few times. CDR3 residues: CASSGQGGEAFF. In DNA, the CDR3 is TGTGCCAGCAGTGGACAGGGTGGAGAAGCTTTCTTT. V usage is TRBV2 and J usage is TRBJ1-1; 7 bases match TRBD1. Germline loops: CDR1 SNHLY, CDR2 FYNNEI. Losses at the gene ends were 4 bases for V and 8 bases for J; bases not matched to a gene: 4. The length of the CDR3 is 12 residues.

This rearrangement joins TRBV19 to TRBJ1-1, with 12 positions matching TRBD1. This CDR3 is built from 14 residues. Germline loops: CDR1 LNHDA, CDR2 SQIVND (reference sequence). V shed 3 bases, J shed 8 bases, and the junction held 4 bases outside the gene matches. This chain's CDR3 is CASSMGQGASEAFF. CDR3 in DNA: TGTGCCAGTAGTATGGGACAGGGGGCTTCCGAAGCTTTCTTT. Filled out from reference TRBV19 and TRBJ1-1, the complete variable domain reads DGGITQSPKYLFRKEGQNVTLSCEQNLNHDAMYWYRQDPGQGLRLIYYSQIVNDFQKGDIAEGYSVSREKKESFPLTVTSAQKNPTAFYLCASSMGQGASEAFFGQGTRLTVV.

This chain connects TRBV5-4 to TRBJ1-1; TRBD1 might be the D (5 bases). The CDR3 extends over 15 amino acids. Germline-derived CDR1 and CDR2 are SGHNT and YYREEE (reference sequence). V was pared by 2 bases and J by 1 base, with 12 bases between. CDR3 DNA: TGTGCCAGCAGCTTTAATGGCGGGGGGAACACTGAAGCTTTCTTT. Amino acid sequence: CASSFNGGGNTEAFF.

The chain combines TRBV30 with TRBJ2-3, with 7 bases lining up with TRBD2. In germline, CDR1 is GTSNPN, CDR2 SVGIG (reference sequence). Losses at the gene ends were 1 base for V and 8 bases for J; bases not matched to a gene: 15. There are 16 residues in the CDR3. CDR3 sequence (DNA): TGTGCCTGGAGTGCTGCTTCTAGCGGCTCGAGGGGTACGCAGTATTTT. Protein product: CAWSAASSGSRGTQYF.

This clone was observed a handful of times. The chain combines TRBV21-1 with TRBJ1-1. TRBV21-1 is a known pseudogene. The CDR3 loop spans 13 amino acids. The CDR3 protein is CASSPRSEERAFF. The CDR3 DNA reads TGTGCCAGCAGCCCCCGGTCGGAGGAAAGAGCTTTCTTT.

The chain combines TRBV5-1 with TRBJ2-7; TRBD1 matches 10 bases. Germline loops: CDR1 SGHRS, CDR2 YFSETQ. This CDR3 is 15 amino acids long. The V segment lost 0 bases and the J segment 6 bases; nucleotides outside the gene matches: 6. CDR3 residues: CASSLGTGGYSEQYF. The CDR3 DNA sequence: TGCGCCAGCAGCTTGGGGACAGGGGGGTATAGCGAGCAGTACTTC.